These T cell receptor beta chains were read from a single sample in a study of lymphopenia after photon versus proton radiotherapy. Assay: immunoSEQ multiplex PCR; the TCRdb copy retains only in-frame clones and omits some. The repertoire holds fewer than 65,000 clones, with approximately 86% as singletons. This specimen was peripheral blood, taken from a patient treated with photon-based radiotherapy. The receptors were gathered from a man aged 35 to 55 with gastric cancer. The CDR3 runs from the conserved cysteine through the conserved F or W. The D gene is left open where the match is weak. Clone size is given for some rows only: seen once, a few or many times, or a class if the clone is expanded.

clone_size: -
d_call: TRBD1
j_call: TRBJ2-5
v_call: TRBV7-3
cdr3_aa: CASSPTGGNQVETQYF
cdr3_nt: TGTGCCAGCAGTCCTACAGGGGGCAACCAAGTGGAGACCCAGTACTTC

clone_size: -
d_call: TRBD1
j_call: TRBJ2-7
v_call: TRBV18
cdr3_aa: CASSAGQGTSYEQYF
cdr3_nt: TGTGCCAGCTCAGCCGGACAGGGGACCTCCTACGAGCAGTACTTC

clone_size: -
d_call: -
j_call: TRBJ1-5
v_call: TRBV25-1
cdr3_aa: CASSEGDRQPQHF
cdr3_nt: TGTGCCAGCAGTGAAGGGGACCGACAGCCCCAGCATTTT

clone_size: -
d_call: -
j_call: TRBJ1-2
v_call: TRBV7-9
cdr3_aa: CASSQDGGERNGYTF
cdr3_nt: TGCGCCAGCAGCCAAGATGGGGGCGAGAGGAATGGCTACACCTTC

clone_size: -
d_call: TRBD2
j_call: TRBJ2-6
v_call: TRBV6-4
cdr3_aa: CASSAWTSGSSGANVLTF
cdr3_nt: TGTGCCAGCAGTGCCTGGACTAGCGGGAGCTCTGGGGCCAACGTCCTGACTTTC

clone_size: -
d_call: TRBD1
j_call: TRBJ2-7
v_call: TRBV6-5
cdr3_aa: CASSRTGGTYEQYF
cdr3_nt: TGTGCCAGCAGTCGGACAGGGGGAACCTACGAGCAGTACTTC

clone_size: -
d_call: TRBD2
j_call: TRBJ2-1
v_call: TRBV7-2
cdr3_aa: CASSVSGGTSSYNEQFF
cdr3_nt: TGTGCCAGCAGCGTTAGCGGGGGCACGTCTTCCTACAATGAGCAGTTCTTC

clone_size: -
d_call: -
j_call: TRBJ1-1
v_call: TRBV11-2
cdr3_aa: CASSLDRRREAFF
cdr3_nt: TGTGCCAGCAGCTTAGATCGCCGACGCGAAGCTTTCTTT

clone_size: -
d_call: -
j_call: TRBJ2-7
v_call: TRBV7-2
cdr3_aa: CASSLSRGSYEQYF
cdr3_nt: TGTGCCAGCAGCTTATCCAGGGGATCCTACGAGCAGTACTTC

clone_size: -
d_call: -
j_call: TRBJ2-2
v_call: TRBV7-9
cdr3_aa: CASSLEAVGTGELFF
cdr3_nt: TGTGCCAGCAGCTTAGAGGCGGTGGGCACCGGGGAGCTGTTTTTT

clone_size: -
d_call: -
j_call: TRBJ2-3
v_call: TRBV7-1
cdr3_aa: CASRYTSTDTQYF
cdr3_nt: TGTGCCAGCAGATATACGAGCACAGATACGCAGTATTTT

clone_size: -
d_call: -
j_call: TRBJ1-2
v_call: TRBV4-1
cdr3_aa: CASSQRARQRGYTF
cdr3_nt: TGCGCCAGCAGCCAGCGGGCCCGACAGAGGGGCTACACCTTC

clone_size: once
d_call: TRBD2
j_call: TRBJ2-7
v_call: TRBV7-2
cdr3_aa: CASSPRGVGEQYF
cdr3_nt: TGTGCCAGCAGTCCCCGGGGGGTGGGCGAGCAGTACTTC

clone_size: -
d_call: TRBD1
j_call: TRBJ2-5
v_call: TRBV2
cdr3_aa: CASSAGTGVETQYF
cdr3_nt: TGTGCCAGCAGTGCCGGGACAGGGGTAGAGACCCAGTACTTC

clone_size: few
d_call: -
j_call: TRBJ1-1
v_call: TRBV7-9
cdr3_aa: CASSLGDMNTEAFF
cdr3_nt: TGTGCCAGCAGCTTAGGAGACATGAACACTGAAGCTTTCTTT

clone_size: -
d_call: -
j_call: TRBJ2-5
v_call: TRBV11-3
cdr3_aa: CASSPGRKETQYF
cdr3_nt: TGTGCCAGCAGCCCCGGACGGAAAGAGACCCAGTACTTC

clone_size: once
d_call: TRBD1
j_call: TRBJ2-2
v_call: TRBV7-6
cdr3_aa: CASSSRTGGNTGELFF
cdr3_nt: TGTGCCAGCAGCTCGAGGACAGGGGGAAACACCGGGGAGCTGTTTTTT

clone_size: -
d_call: -
j_call: TRBJ2-2
v_call: TRBV11-1
cdr3_aa: CASSTRGSGRPGELFF
cdr3_nt: TGTGCCAGCAGCACCCGGGGCTCCGGTAGGCCCGGGGAGCTGTTTTTT

clone_size: -
d_call: -
j_call: TRBJ1-2
v_call: TRBV5-2
cdr3_aa: CASSQDGRGHGYTF
cdr3_nt: TGTGCCAGCAGCCAAGATGGGCGGGGGCATGGCTACACCTTC

clone_size: once
d_call: -
j_call: TRBJ2-7
v_call: TRBV19
cdr3_aa: CASSIVGHSDYEQYF
cdr3_nt: TGTGCCAGTAGTATAGTCGGGCACTCGGATTACGAGCAGTACTTC

clone_size: -
d_call: -
j_call: TRBJ1-6
v_call: TRBV23-1
cdr3_aa: CASSREVFNSPLHF
cdr3_nt: TGCGCCAGCAGTCGGGAGGTATTCAATTCACCCCTCCACTTT

clone_size: -
d_call: -
j_call: TRBJ1-5
v_call: TRBV9
cdr3_aa: CASSVGNGNQPQHF
cdr3_nt: TGTGCCAGCAGCGTAGGGAATGGCAATCAGCCCCAGCATTTT

clone_size: -
d_call: -
j_call: TRBJ2-7
v_call: TRBV6-1
cdr3_aa: CASREIYEQYF
cdr3_nt: TGTGCCAGCAGGGAAATTTACGAGCAGTACTTC

clone_size: -
d_call: -
j_call: TRBJ1-2
v_call: TRBV30
cdr3_aa: CAWSVLGKDYGYTF
cdr3_nt: TGTGCCTGGAGTGTACTGGGCAAAGACTATGGCTACACCTTC

clone_size: -
d_call: -
j_call: TRBJ1-3
v_call: TRBV5-4
cdr3_aa: CASSLGGLSGNTIYF
cdr3_nt: TGTGCCAGCAGCTTGGGGGGCCTTTCTGGAAACACCATATATTTT

clone_size: -
d_call: -
j_call: TRBJ2-1
v_call: TRBV7-3
cdr3_aa: CASSHVAGDIYNEQFF
cdr3_nt: TGTGCCAGCAGCCACGTCGCGGGCGATATCTACAATGAGCAGTTCTTC

clone_size: -
d_call: -
j_call: TRBJ1-6
v_call: TRBV15
cdr3_aa: CATSRERLASPLHF
cdr3_nt: TGTGCCACCAGCAGAGAACGGTTGGCTTCACCCCTCCACTTT

clone_size: few
d_call: -
j_call: TRBJ1-5
v_call: TRBV28
cdr3_aa: CASSLTGQNNQPQHF
cdr3_nt: TGTGCCAGCAGTTTAACAGGGCAAAACAATCAGCCCCAGCATTTT

clone_size: -
d_call: -
j_call: TRBJ1-1
v_call: TRBV4-3
cdr3_aa: CASSQDRTANTEAFF
cdr3_nt: TGCGCCAGCAGCCAAGATCGGACAGCGAACACTGAAGCTTTCTTT

clone_size: -
d_call: TRBD2
j_call: TRBJ2-5
v_call: TRBV18
cdr3_aa: CASSPPSGGKETQYF
cdr3_nt: TGTGCCAGCTCACCACCCAGCGGGGGGAAAGAGACCCAGTACTTC

clone_size: -
d_call: TRBD2
j_call: TRBJ2-2
v_call: TRBV7-9
cdr3_aa: CASSARLAGTGELFF
cdr3_nt: TGTGCCAGCAGCGCCCGACTAGCGGGCACCGGGGAGCTGTTTTTT

clone_size: -
d_call: -
j_call: TRBJ1-4
v_call: TRBV4-3
cdr3_aa: CASSQGGSGNEKLFF
cdr3_nt: TGCGCCAGCAGCCAAGGTGGCAGTGGGAATGAAAAACTGTTTTTT

clone_size: -
d_call: -
j_call: TRBJ2-3
v_call: TRBV5-1
cdr3_aa: CASSLYPTDTQYF
cdr3_nt: TGCGCCAGCAGCCTGTACCCCACAGATACGCAGTATTTT

clone_size: -
d_call: -
j_call: TRBJ1-1
v_call: TRBV7-2
cdr3_aa: CASSLGQQNTEAFF
cdr3_nt: TGTGCCAGCAGCTTAGGACAGCAGAACACTGAAGCTTTCTTT

clone_size: once
d_call: TRBD1
j_call: TRBJ1-1
v_call: TRBV5-4
cdr3_aa: CASSPQGAGGTEAFF
cdr3_nt: TGTGCCAGCAGCCCTCAGGGGGCGGGGGGCACTGAAGCTTTCTTT

clone_size: -
d_call: TRBD1
j_call: TRBJ1-2
v_call: TRBV6-6
cdr3_aa: CASRKDGQGASGYTF
cdr3_nt: TGTGCCAGCAGAAAAGACGGACAGGGGGCGAGTGGCTACACCTTC

clone_size: -
d_call: -
j_call: TRBJ2-1
v_call: TRBV7-9
cdr3_aa: CASSLRQDKPYNEQFF
cdr3_nt: TGTGCCAGCAGCTTAAGGCAGGACAAGCCTTACAATGAGCAGTTCTTC

clone_size: -
d_call: TRBD1
j_call: TRBJ1-2
v_call: TRBV7-2
cdr3_aa: CASSPITTGSRNYGYTF
cdr3_nt: TGTGCCAGCAGCCCGATCACGACAGGGTCGAGGAACTATGGCTACACCTTC

clone_size: -
d_call: -
j_call: TRBJ2-2
v_call: TRBV6-5
cdr3_aa: CASSYEWNTGELFF
cdr3_nt: TGTGCCAGCAGTTACGAGTGGAACACCGGGGAGCTGTTTTTT

clone_size: -
d_call: -
j_call: TRBJ2-2
v_call: TRBV30
cdr3_aa: CAWSTGKAGELFF
cdr3_nt: TGTGCCTGGAGTACAGGGAAGGCCGGGGAGCTGTTTTTT

clone_size: -
d_call: TRBD1
j_call: TRBJ1-1
v_call: TRBV18
cdr3_aa: CASSSDRGLDTEAFF
cdr3_nt: TGTGCCAGCTCATCAGACAGGGGGCTGGACACTGAAGCTTTCTTT

clone_size: -
d_call: -
j_call: TRBJ1-2
v_call: TRBV5-5
cdr3_aa: CASSLEGIPNGYTF
cdr3_nt: TGTGCCAGCAGCTTGGAAGGCATCCCGAATGGCTACACCTTC

clone_size: -
d_call: -
j_call: TRBJ2-6
v_call: TRBV7-9
cdr3_aa: CASSLVRAGATGANVLTF
cdr3_nt: TGTGCCAGCAGCTTAGTCAGGGCAGGGGCTACTGGGGCCAACGTCCTGACTTTC

clone_size: -
d_call: TRBD1
j_call: TRBJ2-7
v_call: TRBV5-4
cdr3_aa: CASSPTGGWSYEQYF
cdr3_nt: TGTGCCAGCAGCCCTACAGGGGGTTGGTCCTACGAGCAGTACTTC

clone_size: few
d_call: -
j_call: TRBJ1-1
v_call: TRBV18
cdr3_aa: CASSPDREAFF
cdr3_nt: TGTGCCAGCTCGCCAGACAGAGAAGCTTTCTTT

clone_size: -
d_call: -
j_call: TRBJ2-7
v_call: TRBV5-5
cdr3_aa: CASSLGYEQYF
cdr3_nt: TGTGCCAGCAGCTTGGGTTACGAGCAGTACTTC